Listed here is a single T cell receptor beta chain. This clonotype showed up many times. The antigen this receptor binds is unknown. No base quality values were provided; no much bigger clone lies one nucleotide off. Instrument used: Illumina HiSeq 1500. TCRdb reran the public reads through fastp at Q25 and MiXCR, keeping productive beta chains. Each record represents a unique CDR3 protein, reported with the most common genes and DNA among its rows. The sample has just under 300,000 distinct CDR3 sequences on record, around 9.1% of them singletons. Clones ranked in the top ten supply less than 3% of the sample. Compared with germline, V lacks 6 bases and J lacks 0 bases; bases without a gene match: 13. Taken from the germline V gene, the CDR1 and CDR2 loops are SQVTM and ANQGSEA. Its CDR3 holds 17 amino acids, cysteine through phenylalanine. Just CDR3 DNA is preserved here, 51 bases in frame from base 1.

These data come from a study of T cell repertoires in cytomegalovirus infection (dated by TCRdb to the late 2010s). As for the study more broadly: Donor HLA type was relevant to the analysis, as public TCR beta signatures indicated carriage of CMV infection together with the matching HLA type.

Here is what the overall study found, with its caveats: Cumulative frequency of public TCR beta family members discriminated carriers of CMV infection plus the relevant HLA type in this cohort and an independent 352-donor cohort. The ex vivo response was dominated by HLA-C-restricted CMV-specific TCR beta clonotypes, and the single most frequent clonotype in two of eight donors was supplied by these HLA-C-restricted clonotypes.

The sequence joins TRBV29-1 to TRBJ2-3, and 9 bases in between align with TRBD2. The sequencing input was PBMCs. The clonotype originates from a human donor in good health (CMV status not recorded). Some clones in this sample may be carry-over from other donors' samples. CDR3 region: CSVGIGAGGFSTDTQYF. Read as DNA, the sequence is TGCAGCGTCGGTATTGGAGCGGGGGGTTTTAGCACAGATACGCAGTATTTT.